The 20 T cell receptor beta chains below were found in one sample sequenced in a study of T cells in Graves' hyperthyroidism and ophthalmopathy. Amplification of TCR beta CDR3 regions was performed using RNA transcripts as template. The HTBI primer set drove a first-round RT-PCR of the TCR CDR3. Each CDR3 protein is one row after TCRdb ran MiXCR on the multiplex PCR reads. This table has some 690,000 distinct CDR3 sequences, roughly 17% appearing once. The sequenced material came from blood. The receptors originated from a man aged 50-59 years with Graves' hyperthyroidism.

This clonotype was detected ten times or more. The chain recombines TRBV5-1 with TRBJ2-1, with D perhaps TRBD1 or TRBD2 (6 bases each). This CDR3 contains 14 residues. Deletions cut 7 bases from V and 8 bases from J, with 19 bases between. Germline V lookup: CDR1 SGHRS, CDR2 YFSETQ. The CDR3 sequence is CASGTGLRGDEQFF. CDR3 in DNA: TGCGCCAGCGGAACCGGGCTAAGGGGGGATGAGCAGTTCTTC.

This clonotype was recorded many times. This chain joins TRBV27 and TRBJ2-3; D assignment may be TRBD1 or TRBD2 (6 bases each). The CDR3 contains 15 residues. Germline lookup yields CDR1 MNHEY and CDR2 SMNVEV (reference sequence). V was trimmed by 6 bases and J by 0 bases, leaving 13 bases between them. The DNA of the CDR3 is TGTGCCAGCAGGAGAAGGGGGACTAGCACAGATACGCAGTATTTT. Its protein is CASRRRGTSTDTQYF.

The sample holds many counts of this clonotype. This chain links TRBV11-3 with TRBJ2-7; 9 bases are shared with TRBD1. From germline, CDR1 is SGHNT and CDR2 YENEEA. V lost 0 bases and J lost 6; bases outside the gene matches: 6. The CDR3 length is 15 residues. The CDR3 protein is CASSLDGNRGREQYF. Here the CDR3 DNA reads TGTGCCAGCAGCTTAGATGGTAACAGGGGGCGCGAGCAGTACTTC.

This clonotype was counted at least ten times. This sequence joins TRBV27 and TRBJ2-7; D not certain. With 5 bases removed from V and 0 bases from J, the gap between germline ends came to 14 bases. The CDR3 loop spans 15 amino acids. CDR1 and CDR2 (germline): MNHEY, SMNVEV (reference sequence). CDR3: CASSQRTEPSYEQYF. CDR3 coding DNA: TGTGCCAGCAGTCAAAGGACGGAACCCTCCTACGAGCAGTACTTC.

This clonotype has only a few counts. V usage is TRBV20-1 and J usage is TRBJ2-7; TRBD1 is a possible D gene (5 bases). Germline assignment: CDR1 DFQATT and CDR2 SNEGSKA (reference sequence). The CDR3 is 12 residues long. Trimming stripped 8 bases from V and 3 bases from J, with 14 bases between. The CDR3 DNA is TGCAGTACCGACAGAGAAAACTACGAGCAGTACTTC. It encodes CSTDRENYEQYF.

The chain links TRBV6-1 to TRBJ2-1; TRBD2 agrees at 12 bases. The junction had 7 bases not matched to a gene; V was cut back by 5 bases and J by 8 bases. Germline CDR1 and CDR2: MNHNS and SASEGT. This CDR3 is built from 15 residues. The CDR3 sequence: CASSPLAGGPYEQFF. For the CDR3, the DNA is TGTGCCAGCAGTCCCCTAGCGGGAGGGCCTTATGAGCAGTTCTTC.

This clonotype appeared many times. The V and J genes are TRBV12-3 or TRBV12-4 and TRBJ2-5; D gene ambiguous. Deletions cut 1 base from V and 13 bases from J, with 16 bases between. The CDR3 is 13 residues long. CDR3 loop: CASSLEIPRVLYF. In DNA, the CDR3 is TGTGCCAGCAGTTTAGAGATTCCCCGGGTCCTGTACTTC.

A few counts support this clonotype. This chain connects TRBV14 to TRBJ2-7; TRBD1 matches 7 bases. This CDR3 has 16 residues. Germline CDR1 is SGHDN and CDR2 is FVKESK. V was pared by 3 bases and J by 1 base, with 9 bases of the junction left unmatched. CDR3 sequence reads: CASSQVRTGGSYEQYF. The CDR3 DNA reads as TGTGCCAGCAGCCAGGTCCGGACAGGAGGATCCTACGAGCAGTACTTC.

V and J are TRBV5-8 and TRBJ1-3; D ambiguous. CDR1 is SGHTS, CDR2 YDEGEE, per germline. The CDR3 sequence is 15 residues long. The V gene lost 5 bases and the J gene lost 4 bases, with 16 bases spanning the gap. CDR3 loop: CASRSGIEAGNTIYF. DNA of the CDR3: TGTGCCAGCAGATCCGGGATCGAAGCCGGAAACACCATATATTTT.

This clonotype was found a few times. This chain links TRBV7-9 with TRBJ2-5; a weak D match, TRBD1 (6 bases). V lost 2 bases, J lost 2 bases, and 12 bases lay in between. The germline gives CDR1 SEHNR, CDR2 FQNEAQ (reference sequence). This CDR3 is built from 15 residues. The CDR3: CASSLIWGQQETQYF. CDR3 DNA: TGTGCCAGCAGCTTAATATGGGGACAACAAGAGACCCAGTACTTC.

Ten or more counts support this clonotype. The V gene is TRBV27, the J gene TRBJ2-7; 8 bases match TRBD1. V shed 2 bases and J 3 bases; nucleotides not matched to a gene: 6. Germline V gene lookup returns CDR1 MNHEY and CDR2 SMNVEV (reference sequence). The CDR3 is made up of 15 amino acids. The CDR3 DNA reads TGTGCCAGCAGTTTAAATGGACAGGGTCTCTACGAGCAGTACTTC. The encoded protein is CASSLNGQGLYEQYF.

This clonotype appeared a few times. The V gene is TRBV9, the J gene TRBJ1-5; D is undetermined. The length of the CDR3 is 15 residues. Germline V gives CDR1 SGDLS, CDR2 YYNGEE. Between the trimmed V and J ends, which lost 4 bases and 1 base, there was a span of 12 bases. CDR3 in amino acids: CASSPGVHSNQPQHF. The CDR3 DNA sequence: TGTGCCAGCAGCCCTGGGGTCCACAGCAATCAGCCCCAGCATTTT.

The chain couples TRBV28 to TRBJ2-1, with 11 bases identical to TRBD2. The CDR3 loop spans 16 amino acids. Germline V gene sequence: CDR1 MDHEN, CDR2 SYDVKM. V lost 5 bases to trimming and J lost 3 bases; unmatched junction nucleotides: 6. CDR3 sequence: CASSPLTSGNYNEQFF. The CDR3 coding sequence is TGTGCCAGCAGTCCGTTGACTAGCGGGAACTACAATGAGCAGTTCTTC.

V usage is TRBV30 and J usage is TRBJ2-7, with D uncertain. The CDR3 consists of 13 residues. V was pared by 3 bases and J by 9 bases, with 18 bases between. From germline, CDR1 is GTSNPN and CDR2 SVGIG (reference sequence). In nucleotides, the CDR3 is TGTGCCTGGAGGCCACGAGAGGTGATGGTGCAGTACTTC. Its protein is CAWRPREVMVQYF.

The genes are TRBV11-2 and TRBJ2-1; the D gene is possibly TRBD2 (6 bases). Germline assignment: CDR1 SGHAT and CDR2 FQNNGV. Trimming took 2 bases from V and 4 from J, leaving 15 bases between them. CDR3 length: 16 residues. The chain's CDR3 is CASSLISGGYYNEQFF. CDR3 DNA sequence: TGTGCCAGCAGCTTAATTAGCGGAGGATATTACAATGAGCAGTTCTTC.

This clonotype was seen at least ten times. V is TRBV7-2 and J is TRBJ1-2; 8 nucleotides agree with TRBD1. Losses at the gene ends were 5 bases for V and 1 base for J; bases not matched to a gene: 6. CDR3 length: 15 residues. The germline V gene has CDR1 SGHTA and CDR2 FQGNSA. The CDR3 region is CASSAGQGLNYGYTF. The CDR3 nucleotides read TGTGCCAGCAGCGCCGGACAGGGCCTTAACTATGGCTACACCTTC.

The chain carries TRBV5-1 and TRBJ2-2; D assignment may be TRBD1 or TRBD2 (5 bases each). Trimming shortened V by 4 bases and J by 7 bases, and 20 bases separated the two germline ends. Germline V lookup: CDR1 SGHRS, CDR2 YFSETQ. The CDR3 has 16 residues. CDR3: CASSRIDGAGVGELFF. CDR3 DNA: TGCGCCAGCAGCCGAATCGACGGGGCCGGAGTCGGGGAGCTGTTTTTT. The full variable domain, completed using reference TRBV5-1 and TRBJ2-2, is KAGVTQTPRYLIKTRGQQVTLSCSPISGHRSVSWYQQTPGQGLQFLFEYFSETQRNKGNFPGRFSGRQFSNSRSEMNVSTLELGDSALYLCASSRIDGAGVGELFFGEGSRLTVL.

V and J are TRBV19 and TRBJ1-6; unclear D gene. The CDR3 covers 16 residues. Germline values: CDR1 LNHDA, CDR2 SQIVND (reference sequence). V lost 4 bases and J 7 bases, leaving 17 bases between the germline ends. The CDR3 loop is CASSTGDNGWNSPLHF. The CDR3 DNA reads as TGTGCCAGTAGTACAGGTGATAACGGTTGGAATTCACCCCTCCACTTT.

The DNA of the CDR3 is TGTGCCAGCAGCTTAGAATTAGCAGGAGCCCCCTACGAGCAGTACTTC. It encodes CASSLELAGAPYEQYF. The chain couples TRBV7-8 to TRBJ2-7; D is unresolved. V shed 1 base and J shed 2 bases, with 15 bases lying between them. The CDR3 spans 16 residues. Germline V CDR1 and CDR2: SGHVS, FQNEAQ.

This chain links TRBV9 with TRBJ2-7; maybe TRBD2 (6 bases). V was shortened by 2 bases and J by 4 bases, with 13 bases between the two germline ends. Germline CDR1 SGDLS, CDR2 YYNGEE. The CDR3 runs 14 residues. The CDR3 protein is CASSVDSGGYEQYF. The CDR3 nucleotides are TGTGCCAGCAGCGTCGATAGCGGTGGGTACGAGCAGTACTTC.